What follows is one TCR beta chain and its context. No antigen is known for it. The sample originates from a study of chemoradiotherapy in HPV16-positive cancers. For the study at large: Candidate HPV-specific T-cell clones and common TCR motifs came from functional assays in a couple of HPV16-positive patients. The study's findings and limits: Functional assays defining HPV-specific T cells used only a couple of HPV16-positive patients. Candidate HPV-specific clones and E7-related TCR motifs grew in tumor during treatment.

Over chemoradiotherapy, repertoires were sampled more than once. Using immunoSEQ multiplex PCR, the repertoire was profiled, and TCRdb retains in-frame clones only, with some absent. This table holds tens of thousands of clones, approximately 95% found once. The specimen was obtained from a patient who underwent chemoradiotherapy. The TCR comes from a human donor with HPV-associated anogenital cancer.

Here the CDR3 DNA reads TGTGCCAGCAGCCAGGACAGGGGAGGGCCCAACACAGATACGCAGTATTTT. Its protein is CASSQDRGGPNTDTQYF. The chain links TRBV14 to TRBJ2-3; TRBD1 agrees at 9 bases. Germline lookup yields CDR1 SGHDN and CDR2 FVKESK. This CDR3 spans 17 amino acids. V gave up 3 bases and J gave up 2 bases; unmatched junction bases: 9.